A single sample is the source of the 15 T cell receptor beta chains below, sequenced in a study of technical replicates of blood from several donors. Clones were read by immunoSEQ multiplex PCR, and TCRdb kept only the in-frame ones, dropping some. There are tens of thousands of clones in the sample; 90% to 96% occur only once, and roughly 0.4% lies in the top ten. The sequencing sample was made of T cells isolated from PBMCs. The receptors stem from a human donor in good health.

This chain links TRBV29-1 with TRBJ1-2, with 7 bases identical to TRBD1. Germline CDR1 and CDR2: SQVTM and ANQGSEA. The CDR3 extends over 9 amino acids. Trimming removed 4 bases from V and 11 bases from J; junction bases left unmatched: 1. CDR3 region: CSVGDRYTF. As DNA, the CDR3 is TGCAGCGTTGGGGACAGATACACCTTC. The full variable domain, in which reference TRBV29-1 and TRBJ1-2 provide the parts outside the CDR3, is SAVISQKPSRDICQRGTSLTIQCQVDSQVTMMFWYRQQPGQSLTLIATANQGSEATYESGFVIDKFPISRPNLTFSTLTVSNMSPEDSSIYLCSVGDRYTFGSGTRLTVV.

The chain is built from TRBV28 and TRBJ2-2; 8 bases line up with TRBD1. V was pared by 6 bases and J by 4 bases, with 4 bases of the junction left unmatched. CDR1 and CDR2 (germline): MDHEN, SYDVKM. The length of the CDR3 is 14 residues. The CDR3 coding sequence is TGTGCCAGCAGATCCGACAGGGGCACCGGGGAGCTGTTTTTT. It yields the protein CASRSDRGTGELFF.

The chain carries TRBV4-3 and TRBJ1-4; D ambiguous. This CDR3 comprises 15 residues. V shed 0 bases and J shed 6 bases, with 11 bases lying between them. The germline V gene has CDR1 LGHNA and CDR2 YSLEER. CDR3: CASSQDRGSHEKLFF. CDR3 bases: TGCGCCAGCAGCCAAGATCGCGGGTCTCATGAAAAACTGTTTTTT.

As DNA, the CDR3 is TGTGCCAGTAGTTCCACAGGGAGCAATCAGCCCCAGCATTTT. Protein sequence: CASSSTGSNQPQHF. This chain links TRBV19 with TRBJ1-5; D is perhaps TRBD1 (6 bases). Trimming removed 5 bases at V and 1 base at J, with 9 bases between. Germline CDR1 is LNHDA and CDR2 is SQIVND (reference sequence). The CDR3 totals 14 residues.

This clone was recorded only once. The CDR3 region is CASSLELARREQYF. In nucleotides, the CDR3 is TGTGCCAGCAGCTTAGAACTAGCGAGGCGCGAGCAGTACTTC. The chain links TRBV11-2 to TRBJ2-7; 7 bases are a match to TRBD2. Germline V CDR1 and CDR2: SGHAT, FQNNGV. V was pared by 0 bases and J by 6 bases, with 5 bases of the junction left unmatched. CDR3 length equals 14 residues.

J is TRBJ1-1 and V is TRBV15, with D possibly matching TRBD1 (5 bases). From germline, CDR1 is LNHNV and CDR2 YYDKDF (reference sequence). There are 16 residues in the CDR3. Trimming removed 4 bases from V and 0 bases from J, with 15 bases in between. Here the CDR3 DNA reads TGTGCCACCAGCACGGGACTGGGTTTCCTGAACACTGAAGCTTTCTTT. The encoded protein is CATSTGLGFLNTEAFF. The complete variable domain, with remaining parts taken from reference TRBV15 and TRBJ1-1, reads DAMVIQNPRYQVTQFGKPVTLSCSQTLNHNVMYWYQQKSSQAPKLLFHYYDKDFNNEADTPDNFQSRRPNTSFCFLDIRSPGLGDTAMYLCATSTGLGFLNTEAFFGQGTRLTVV.

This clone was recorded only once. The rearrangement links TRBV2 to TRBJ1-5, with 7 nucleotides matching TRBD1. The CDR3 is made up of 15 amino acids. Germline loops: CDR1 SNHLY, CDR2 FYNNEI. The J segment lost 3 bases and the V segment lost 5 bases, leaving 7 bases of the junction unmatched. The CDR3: CASSNDRAYNQPQHF. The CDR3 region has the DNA TGTGCCAGCAGTAACGACAGGGCCTACAATCAGCCCCAGCATTTT.

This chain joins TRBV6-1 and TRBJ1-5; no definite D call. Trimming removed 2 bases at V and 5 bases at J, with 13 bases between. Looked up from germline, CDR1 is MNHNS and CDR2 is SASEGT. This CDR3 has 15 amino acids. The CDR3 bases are TGTGCCAGCAGTGAAAGGATTTGGACTGATCAGCCCCAGCATTTT. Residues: CASSERIWTDQPQHF.

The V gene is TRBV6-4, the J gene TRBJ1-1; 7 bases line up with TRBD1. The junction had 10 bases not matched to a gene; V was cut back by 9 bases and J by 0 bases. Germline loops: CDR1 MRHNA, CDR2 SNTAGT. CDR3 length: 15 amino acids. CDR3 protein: CASRATGTVNTEAFF. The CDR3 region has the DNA TGTGCCAGTCGAGCGACCGGGACAGTGAACACTGAAGCTTTCTTT.

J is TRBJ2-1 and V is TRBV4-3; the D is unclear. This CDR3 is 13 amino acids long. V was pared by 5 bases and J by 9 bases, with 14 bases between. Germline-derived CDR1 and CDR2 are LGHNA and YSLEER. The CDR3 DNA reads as TGCGCCAGCAGCTTCAATAGAGTCGTTGAGCAGTTCTTC. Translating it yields CASSFNRVVEQFF.

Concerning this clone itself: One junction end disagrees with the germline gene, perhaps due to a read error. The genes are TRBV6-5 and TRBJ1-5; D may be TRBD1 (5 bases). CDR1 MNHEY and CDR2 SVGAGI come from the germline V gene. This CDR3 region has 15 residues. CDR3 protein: CASSYSGGSDQPQHF. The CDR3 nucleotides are TGTGCCAGCAGTTACTCGGGGGGTAGCGATCAGCCCCAGCATTTT.

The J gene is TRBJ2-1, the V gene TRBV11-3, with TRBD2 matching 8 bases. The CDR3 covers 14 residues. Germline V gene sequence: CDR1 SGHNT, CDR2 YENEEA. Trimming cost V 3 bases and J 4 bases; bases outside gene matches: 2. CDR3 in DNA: TGTGCCAGCAGCTTGGCGGGAGGTTACAATGAGCAGTTCTTC. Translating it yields CASSLAGGYNEQFF.

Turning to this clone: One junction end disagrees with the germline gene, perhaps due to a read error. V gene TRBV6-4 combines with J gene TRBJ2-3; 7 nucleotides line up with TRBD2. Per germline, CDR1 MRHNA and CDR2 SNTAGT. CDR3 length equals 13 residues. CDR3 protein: CASRRSGTDRLDF. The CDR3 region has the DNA TGTGCCAGCAGAAGGAGCGGGACCGACCGCTTGGATTTT.

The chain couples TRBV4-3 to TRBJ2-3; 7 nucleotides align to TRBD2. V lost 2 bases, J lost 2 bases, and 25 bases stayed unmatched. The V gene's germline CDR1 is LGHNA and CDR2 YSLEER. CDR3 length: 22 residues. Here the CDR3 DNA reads TGCGCCAGCAGCCAAAAAGGGTGGGGAGAAGTGGGGGAGGGACCGGACACAGATACGCAGTATTTT. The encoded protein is CASSQKGWGEVGEGPDTDTQYF.

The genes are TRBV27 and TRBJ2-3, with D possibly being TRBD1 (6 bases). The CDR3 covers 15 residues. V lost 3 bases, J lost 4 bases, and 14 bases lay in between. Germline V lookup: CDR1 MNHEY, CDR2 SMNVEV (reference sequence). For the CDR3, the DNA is TGTGCCAGCAGTTTCCCGGCAGGGGTTCCAGATACGCAGTATTTT. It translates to CASSFPAGVPDTQYF.